This TCR beta chain was retrieved from a study of control samples from healthy donors and cancer patients. This CDR3 spans 13 amino acids. The V and J ends lost 10 bases and 3 bases, in that order; junction bases with no gene match: 3. CDR1 and CDR2 from the germline V gene are MRHNA and SNTAGT. Clones were read by immunoSEQ multiplex PCR, and TCRdb kept only the in-frame ones, dropping some. This repertoire shows approximately 87,000 clones, 93% found once; its top ten account for 1.3%. This clone was observed once. This receptor was obtained from a woman between 40 and 55 years old with lung cancer. The rearrangement uses TRBV6-4 and TRBJ2-3, with TRBD2 identical over 11 bases. Sequenced material: PBMCs. Written as DNA, the CDR3 is TGTGCCACCCGGACTAGCGGGACAGATACGCAGTATTTT. This sequence encodes CATRTSGTDTQYF.